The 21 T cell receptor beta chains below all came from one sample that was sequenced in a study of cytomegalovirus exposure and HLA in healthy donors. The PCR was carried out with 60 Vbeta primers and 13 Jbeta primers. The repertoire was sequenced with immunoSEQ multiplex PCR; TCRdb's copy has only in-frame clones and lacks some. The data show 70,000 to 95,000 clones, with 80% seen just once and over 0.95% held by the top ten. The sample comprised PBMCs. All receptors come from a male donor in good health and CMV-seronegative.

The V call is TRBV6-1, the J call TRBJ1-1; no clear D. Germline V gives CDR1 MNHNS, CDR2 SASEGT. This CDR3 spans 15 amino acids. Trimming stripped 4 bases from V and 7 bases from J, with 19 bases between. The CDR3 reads CASSVGPGGAREAFF. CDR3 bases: TGTGCCAGCAGTGTCGGCCCCGGAGGAGCACGTGAAGCTTTCTTT.

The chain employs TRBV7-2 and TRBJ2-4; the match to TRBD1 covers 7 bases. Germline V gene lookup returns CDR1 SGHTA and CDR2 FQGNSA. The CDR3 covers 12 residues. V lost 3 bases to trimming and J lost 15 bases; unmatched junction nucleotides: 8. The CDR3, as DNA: TGTGCCAGCAGCTTTAACAGGGGCCCGGGGTACTTC. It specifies CASSFNRGPGYF.

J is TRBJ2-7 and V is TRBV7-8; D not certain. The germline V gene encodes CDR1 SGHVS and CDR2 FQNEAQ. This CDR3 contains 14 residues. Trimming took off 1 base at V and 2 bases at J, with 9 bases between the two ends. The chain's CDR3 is CASSLGDSTYEQYF. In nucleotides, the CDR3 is TGTGCCAGCAGCTTAGGAGACTCCACCTACGAGCAGTACTTC. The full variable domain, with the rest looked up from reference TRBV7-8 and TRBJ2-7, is GAGVSQSPRYKVAKRGQDVALRCDPISGHVSLFWYQQALGQGPEFLTYFQNEAQLDKSGLPSDRFFAERPEGSVSTLKIQRTQQEDSAVYLCASSLGDSTYEQYFGPGTRLTVT.

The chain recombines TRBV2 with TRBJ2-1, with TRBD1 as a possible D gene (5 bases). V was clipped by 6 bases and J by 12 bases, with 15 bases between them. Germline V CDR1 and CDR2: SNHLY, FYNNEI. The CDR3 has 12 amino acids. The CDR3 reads CASRGAISGQFF. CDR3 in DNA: TGTGCCAGCAGAGGGGCCATCAGTGGGCAGTTCTTC.

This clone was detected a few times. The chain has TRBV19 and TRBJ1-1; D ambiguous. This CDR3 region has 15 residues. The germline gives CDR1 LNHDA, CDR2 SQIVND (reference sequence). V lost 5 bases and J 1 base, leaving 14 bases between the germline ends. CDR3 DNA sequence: TGTGCCAGTAGTTCGCCAGGCAGCAGGAACACTGAAGCTTTCTTT. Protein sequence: CASSSPGSRNTEAFF.

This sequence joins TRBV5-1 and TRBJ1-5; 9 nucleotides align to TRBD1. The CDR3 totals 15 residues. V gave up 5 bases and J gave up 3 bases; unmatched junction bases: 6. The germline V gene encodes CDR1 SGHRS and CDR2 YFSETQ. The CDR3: CASRPTGGINQPQHF. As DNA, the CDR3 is TGCGCCAGCAGACCAACAGGGGGCATCAATCAGCCCCAGCATTTT.

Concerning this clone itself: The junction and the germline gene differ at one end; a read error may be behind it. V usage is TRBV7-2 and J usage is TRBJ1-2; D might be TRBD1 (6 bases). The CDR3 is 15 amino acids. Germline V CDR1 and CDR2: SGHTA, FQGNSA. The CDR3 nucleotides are TGTGCCAGCAGCTCGATGCAGGGAAAATCGGGGGGCTACCCCTTC. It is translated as CASSSMQGKSGGYPF.

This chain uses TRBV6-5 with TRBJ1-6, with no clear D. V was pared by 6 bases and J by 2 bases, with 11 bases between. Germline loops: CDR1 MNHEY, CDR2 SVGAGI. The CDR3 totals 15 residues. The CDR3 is CASSTVKTYNSPLHF. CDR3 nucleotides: TGTGCCAGCAGCACTGTCAAGACCTATAATTCACCCCTCCACTTT.

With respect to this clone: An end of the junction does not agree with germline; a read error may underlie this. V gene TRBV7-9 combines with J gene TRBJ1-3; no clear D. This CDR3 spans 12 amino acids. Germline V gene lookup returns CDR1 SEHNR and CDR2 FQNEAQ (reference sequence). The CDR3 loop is CSSSLPGNTIYF. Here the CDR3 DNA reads TGTTCCAGCAGTCTCCCGGGAAACACCATATATTTT.

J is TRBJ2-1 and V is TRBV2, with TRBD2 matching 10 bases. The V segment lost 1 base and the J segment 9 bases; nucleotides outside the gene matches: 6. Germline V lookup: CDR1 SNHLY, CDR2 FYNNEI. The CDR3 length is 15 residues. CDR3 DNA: TGTGCCAGCAGTGAAGGCCAGCGGGGGGGCCTTGAGCAGTTCTTC. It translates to CASSEGQRGGLEQFF.

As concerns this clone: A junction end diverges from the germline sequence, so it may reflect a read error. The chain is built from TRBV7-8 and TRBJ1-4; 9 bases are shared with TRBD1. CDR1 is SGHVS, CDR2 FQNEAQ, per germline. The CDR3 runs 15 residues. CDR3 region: CAGSYYRGRNEKLFF. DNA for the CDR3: TGTGCCGGCAGCTATTACAGGGGGCGGAATGAAAAACTGTTTTTT.

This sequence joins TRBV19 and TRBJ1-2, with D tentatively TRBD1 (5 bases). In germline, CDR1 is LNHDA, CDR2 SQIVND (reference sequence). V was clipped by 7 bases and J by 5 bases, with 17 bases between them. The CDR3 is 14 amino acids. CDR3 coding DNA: TGTGCCAGTAATCCCGGGGGGATCGCTTATGGCTACACCTTC. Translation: CASNPGGIAYGYTF. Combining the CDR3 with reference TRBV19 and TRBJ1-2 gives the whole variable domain DGGITQSPKYLFRKEGQNVTLSCEQNLNHDAMYWYRQDPGQGLRLIYYSQIVNDFQKGDIAEGYSVSREKKESFPLTVTSAQKNPTAFYLCASNPGGIAYGYTFGSGTRLTVV.

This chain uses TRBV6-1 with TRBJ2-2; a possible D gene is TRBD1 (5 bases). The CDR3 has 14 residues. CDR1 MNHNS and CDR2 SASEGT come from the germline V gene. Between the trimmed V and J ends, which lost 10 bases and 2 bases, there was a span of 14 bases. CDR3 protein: CATLVGHNTGELFF. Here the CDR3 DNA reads TGTGCCACCTTAGTAGGACATAACACCGGGGAGCTGTTTTTT.

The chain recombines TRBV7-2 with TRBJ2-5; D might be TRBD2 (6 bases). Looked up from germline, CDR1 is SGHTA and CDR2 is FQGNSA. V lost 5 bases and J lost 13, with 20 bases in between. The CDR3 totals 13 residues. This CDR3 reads CASSPSRLAIWYF. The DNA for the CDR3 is TGTGCCAGCAGCCCCTCAAGGCTAGCGATATGGTACTTC.

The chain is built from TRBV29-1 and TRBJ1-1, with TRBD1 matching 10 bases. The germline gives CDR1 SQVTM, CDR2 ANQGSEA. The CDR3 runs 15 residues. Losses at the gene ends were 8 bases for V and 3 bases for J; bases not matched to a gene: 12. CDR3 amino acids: CSTRKTGGADTEAFF. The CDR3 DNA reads TGCAGCACCCGAAAGACAGGGGGCGCCGACACTGAAGCTTTCTTT.

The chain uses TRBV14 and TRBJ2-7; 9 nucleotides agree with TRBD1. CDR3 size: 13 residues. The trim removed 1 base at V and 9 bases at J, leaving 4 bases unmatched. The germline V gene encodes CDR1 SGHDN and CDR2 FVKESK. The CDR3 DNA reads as TGTGCCAGCAGCCAAGCCCCGGACAGGGGGCAGTACTTC. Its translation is CASSQAPDRGQYF.

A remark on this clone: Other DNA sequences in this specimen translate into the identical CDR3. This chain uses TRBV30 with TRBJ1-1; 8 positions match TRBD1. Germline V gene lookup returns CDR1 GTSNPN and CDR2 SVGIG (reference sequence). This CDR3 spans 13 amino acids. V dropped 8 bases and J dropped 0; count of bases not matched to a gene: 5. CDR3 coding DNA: TGTGCCAGACAACAGGGGGTGAACACTGAAGCTTTCTTT. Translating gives CARQQGVNTEAFF.

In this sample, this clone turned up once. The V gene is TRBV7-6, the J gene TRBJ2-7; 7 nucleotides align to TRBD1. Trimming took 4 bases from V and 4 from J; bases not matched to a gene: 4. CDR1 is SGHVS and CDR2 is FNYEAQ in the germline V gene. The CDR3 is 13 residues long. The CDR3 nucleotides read TGTGCCAGCAGCTCCTCACAGGGGTACGAGCAGTACTTC. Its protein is CASSSSQGYEQYF.

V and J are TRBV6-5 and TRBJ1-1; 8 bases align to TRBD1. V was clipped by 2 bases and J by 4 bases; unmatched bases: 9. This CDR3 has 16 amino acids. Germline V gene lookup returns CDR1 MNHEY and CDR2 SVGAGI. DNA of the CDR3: TGTGCCAGCAGTTACCCTCCCAGGGGGCGGGGCACTGAAGCTTTCTTT. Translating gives CASSYPPRGRGTEAFF.

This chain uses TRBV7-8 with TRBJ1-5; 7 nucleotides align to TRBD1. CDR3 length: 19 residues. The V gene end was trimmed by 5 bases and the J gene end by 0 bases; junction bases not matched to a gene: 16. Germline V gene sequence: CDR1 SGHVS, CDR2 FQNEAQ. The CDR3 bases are TGTGCCAGCAGCCCGACGTTTCGACAGGGAATGTTTAGCAATCAGCCCCAGCATTTT. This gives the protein CASSPTFRQGMFSNQPQHF.

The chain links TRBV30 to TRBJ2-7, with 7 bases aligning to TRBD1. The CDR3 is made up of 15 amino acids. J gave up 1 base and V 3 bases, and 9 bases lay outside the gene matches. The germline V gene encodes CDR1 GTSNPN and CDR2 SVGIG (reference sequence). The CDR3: CAWRALRTGSYEQYF. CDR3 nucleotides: TGTGCCTGGAGAGCCCTTAGGACAGGTTCCTACGAGCAGTACTTC.